Below, 20 T cell receptor beta chains from the same sample are listed, as sequenced in a study of cytomegalovirus exposure and HLA in healthy donors. Assay used: immunoSEQ multiplex PCR; TCRdb lists only in-frame clones, some missing. Of fewer than 200,000 clones listed, 85% to 90% were seen once; the top ten hold about 1.5%. The sample consisted of PBMCs. These receptor sequences come from a woman between 25 and 40 years old in good health and CMV-seronegative.

A few counts support this clone. The chain has TRBV30 and TRBJ1-6, with D perhaps TRBD1 (6 bases). V was pared by 1 base and J by 9 bases, with 13 bases between. Germline V gives CDR1 GTSNPN, CDR2 SVGIG (reference sequence). The CDR3 covers 14 residues. The CDR3 nucleotides are TGTGCCTGGAGTGGTGGGGGCAGTGGTTCACCCCTCCACTTT. This gives the protein CAWSGGGSGSPLHF.

This clone was recorded once. The chain joins TRBV19 to TRBJ1-5, with TRBD1 matching 7 bases. CDR1 is LNHDA, CDR2 SQIVND, per germline (reference sequence). The length of the CDR3 is 14 residues. J gave up 3 bases and V 5 bases, and 4 bases lay outside the gene matches. The CDR3 here is CASSLTGDNQPQHF. The CDR3 DNA reads TGTGCCAGTAGTCTTACAGGGGACAATCAGCCCCAGCATTTT. The full variable domain, completed using reference TRBV19 and TRBJ1-5, is DGGITQSPKYLFRKEGQNVTLSCEQNLNHDAMYWYRQDPGQGLRLIYYSQIVNDFQKGDIAEGYSVSREKKESFPLTVTSAQKNPTAFYLCASSLTGDNQPQHFGDGTRLSIL.

The rearrangement joins TRBV7-2 to TRBJ2-7, with a weak D call TRBD2 (6 bases). V shed 5 bases and J shed 0 bases, with 11 bases lying between them. Germline V CDR1 and CDR2: SGHTA, FQGNSA. CDR3 size: 14 residues. This CDR3 is CASSTGLDSYEQYF. Written as DNA, the CDR3 is TGTGCCAGCAGCACGGGACTGGACTCCTACGAGCAGTACTTC.

The chain combines TRBV6-1 with TRBJ2-2; tentatively, D is TRBD1 (6 bases). This CDR3 contains 15 residues. Trimming shortened V by 6 bases and J by 4 bases, and 15 bases separated the two germline ends. The germline V gene encodes CDR1 MNHNS and CDR2 SASEGT. The CDR3 sequence is CASSPTGYGTGELFF. CDR3 in DNA: TGTGCCAGCAGCCCAACAGGGTATGGCACCGGGGAGCTGTTTTTT.

The chain links TRBV19 to TRBJ1-2; 10 bases match TRBD1. The CDR3 length is 14 residues. Trimming cost V 1 base and J 7 bases; bases outside gene matches: 3. Germline CDR1 is LNHDA and CDR2 is SQIVND (reference sequence). The CDR3 reads CASSIGQGARGYTF. CDR3 nucleotide sequence: TGTGCCAGTAGTATAGGACAGGGGGCGCGTGGCTACACCTTC. Full variable domain (rest looked up from reference TRBV19 and TRBJ1-2): DGGITQSPKYLFRKEGQNVTLSCEQNLNHDAMYWYRQDPGQGLRLIYYSQIVNDFQKGDIAEGYSVSREKKESFPLTVTSAQKNPTAFYLCASSIGQGARGYTFGSGTRLTVV.

The rearrangement links TRBV27 to TRBJ2-5; 8 positions match TRBD2. V dropped 0 bases and J dropped 3; count of bases not matched to a gene: 12. This CDR3 comprises 18 residues. Per the germline V gene, CDR1 is MNHEY and CDR2 is SMNVEV (reference sequence). The CDR3 here is CASSLSGGVAGREETQYF. The CDR3 coding sequence is TGTGCCAGCAGTTTATCGGGTGGGGTAGCGGGGAGGGAAGAGACCCAGTACTTC.

This clone showed up just once. V is TRBV5-4 and J is TRBJ2-1, with a tentative D call TRBD2 (5 bases). Germline V gene data show CDR1 as SGHNT and CDR2 as YYREEE (reference sequence). The CDR3 is 14 residues long. V dropped 6 bases and J dropped 1 base, with 11 bases sitting between them. The CDR3 sequence: CASTRTDSYNEQFF. CDR3 sequence (DNA): TGTGCCAGCACTAGGACTGATTCCTACAATGAGCAGTTCTTC.

The chain uses TRBV6-1 and TRBJ1-4, with D tentatively TRBD1 (6 bases). With 6 bases removed from V and 7 bases from J, the gap between germline ends came to 15 bases. Germline values: CDR1 MNHNS, CDR2 SASEGT. The CDR3 is 14 amino acids. The DNA for the CDR3 is TGTGCCAGCAGCGATACAGGGTTAGGTGAAAAACTGTTTTTT. Protein: CASSDTGLGEKLFF.

This clone was detected only a few times. This chain joins TRBV7-8 and TRBJ1-5; D is uncertain. Deletions cut 0 bases from V and 3 bases from J, with 6 bases between. The CDR3 runs to 14 residues. Germline V gene data show CDR1 as SGHVS and CDR2 as FQNEAQ. The chain's CDR3 is CASSLAQSNQPQHF. The DNA for the CDR3 is TGTGCCAGCAGCTTAGCCCAGTCCAATCAGCCCCAGCATTTT.

The chain couples TRBV7-2 to TRBJ1-1; D possibly corresponds to TRBD1 (6 bases). This CDR3 spans 14 amino acids. V shed 4 bases and J shed 0 bases, with 9 bases lying between them. CDR1 and CDR2 from the germline V gene are SGHTA and FQGNSA. The CDR3 DNA reads as TGTGCCAGCAGCTCACAGGGTATGAACACTGAAGCTTTCTTT. Translating it yields CASSSQGMNTEAFF. Full variable domain (remainder filled in from reference TRBV7-2 and TRBJ1-1): GAGVSQSPSNKVTEKGKDVELRCDPISGHTALYWYRQSLGQGLEFLIYFQGNSAPDKSGLPSDRFSAERTGGSVSTLTIQRTQQEDSAVYLCASSSQGMNTEAFFGQGTRLTVV.

The rearrangement uses TRBV5-6 and TRBJ2-2; the D gene is possibly TRBD2 (7 bases). Germline V CDR1 and CDR2: SGHDT, YYEEEE. Between the trimmed V and J ends, which lost 5 bases and 0 bases, there was a span of 14 bases. The CDR3 sequence is 16 residues long. Written as DNA, the CDR3 is TGTGCCAGCAGGGGGGCTAGCGGAGCGAACACCGGGGAGCTGTTTTTT. Translated, it gives CASRGASGANTGELFF.

The CDR3 here is CASSENSDYDEQFF. The CDR3 nucleotides read TGTGCCAGCAGTGAAAACTCGGACTACGACGAGCAGTTCTTC. J is TRBJ2-1 and V is TRBV6-1; D possibly corresponds to TRBD2 (6 bases). Deletions cut 2 bases from V and 10 bases from J, with 15 bases between. CDR3 size: 14 residues. Germline CDR1 reads MNHNS; CDR2 reads SASEGT.

The CDR3 region is CASRITGGNYEQYF. The CDR3 DNA follows: TGTGCCAGTAGAATCACGGGGGGCAACTACGAGCAGTACTTC. The V and J genes are TRBV19 and TRBJ2-7, with TRBD2 as a possible D gene (7 bases). Looked up from germline, CDR1 is LNHDA and CDR2 is SQIVND (reference sequence). The CDR3 extends over 14 amino acids. V was cut by 6 bases and J by 3 bases, with 15 bases left in between.

The chain joins TRBV27 to TRBJ2-1, with 8 nucleotides matching TRBD2. CDR3 length equals 16 residues. V was clipped by 3 bases and J by 8 bases; unmatched bases: 12. The germline gives CDR1 MNHEY, CDR2 SMNVEV (reference sequence). In DNA form, the CDR3 reads TGTGCCAGCAGTTTCTTCGGGGGGGGTAGAGCAGATGAGCAGTTCTTC. It specifies CASSFFGGGRADEQFF.

The gene calls are TRBV7-9 and TRBJ2-7, with TRBD1 matching 8 bases. The V segment lost 11 bases and the J segment 7 bases; nucleotides outside the gene matches: 10. Germline-derived CDR1 and CDR2 are SEHNR and FQNEAQ (reference sequence). CDR3 length: 12 residues. CDR3 loop: CAFGGDRLEQYF. The CDR3 bases are TGTGCCTTCGGTGGGGACAGGTTGGAGCAGTACTTC.

This clone has more than one count but fewer than ten. This chain uses TRBV19 with TRBJ2-7, with TRBD1 matching over 8 bases. This CDR3 contains 14 residues. CDR1 is LNHDA and CDR2 is SQIVND in the germline V gene (reference sequence). Trimming took 5 bases from V and 2 from J; bases not matched to a gene: 5. CDR3 sequence (DNA): TGTGCCAGTAGTGCGACAGGGGCGACCTACGAGCAGTACTTC. Amino acid sequence: CASSATGATYEQYF.

J is TRBJ2-1 and V is TRBV6-4; 9 nucleotides align to TRBD2. The CDR3 has 15 amino acids. V gave up 0 bases and J gave up 5 bases; unmatched junction bases: 2. CDR1 is MRHNA, CDR2 SNTAGT, per germline. CDR3 in DNA: TGTGCCAGCAGTGACTCGCCTAGCGGGGACAATGAGCAGTTCTTC. Translation: CASSDSPSGDNEQFF.

The chain carries TRBV5-6 and TRBJ1-1, with D maybe TRBD1 (6 bases). Germline-derived CDR1 and CDR2 are SGHDT and YYEEEE. The CDR3 has 16 residues. Trimming removed 2 bases at V and 0 bases at J, with 14 bases between. This CDR3 reads CASSFWTEIMNTEAFF. Here the CDR3 DNA reads TGTGCCAGCAGCTTCTGGACAGAAATCATGAACACTGAAGCTTTCTTT.

The V and J genes are TRBV29-1 and TRBJ1-1; the D gene is possibly TRBD1 (5 bases). V was pared by 7 bases and J by 1 base, with 10 bases between. From germline, CDR1 is SQVTM and CDR2 ANQGSEA. CDR3 size: 12 residues. The CDR3 region is CSARGGNTEAFF. In nucleotides, the CDR3 is TGCAGCGCCCGGGGGGGGAACACTGAAGCTTTCTTT.

The chain carries TRBV29-1 and TRBJ2-1; 9 bases align to TRBD2. Germline V gene lookup returns CDR1 SQVTM and CDR2 ANQGSEA. J gave up 4 bases and V 2 bases, and 9 bases lay outside the gene matches. CDR3 size: 16 residues. DNA of the CDR3: TGCAGCGTTGAACCTCCGACTAGCGGTCAATACAATGAGCAGTTCTTC. Its translation is CSVEPPTSGQYNEQFF.